These 31 T cell receptor beta chains came from one sample sequenced in a study of shared clonotypes between healthy human individuals. The naive CD8 fraction comprised CD45RO-negative cells positively selected for CCR7 and excluded terminally differentiated effector memory CD45RA+ cells. The table came from immunoSEQ multiplex PCR; TCRdb's copy has only in-frame clones and leaves some out. The data hold about 590,000 clones, with roughly 96% observed a single time. The sample comprised naive CD8+ T cells sorted from blood. The receptors here all came from a woman aged 30 to 39 in good health.

This clone appeared once. V and J are TRBV7-9 and TRBJ2-7, with D tentatively TRBD1 (6 bases). V lost 4 bases and J 3 bases, leaving 22 bases between the germline ends. Germline assignment: CDR1 SEHNR and CDR2 FQNEAQ (reference sequence). The CDR3 runs 17 residues. Written as DNA, the CDR3 is TGTGCCAGCAGCTCCATCGTCTCCGGGACCAGGGGCTACGAGCAGTACTTC. This gives the protein CASSSIVSGTRGYEQYF. Supplemented by reference TRBV7-9 and TRBJ2-7, the full variable domain reads DTGVSQNPRHKITKRGQNVTFRCDPISEHNRLYWYRQTLGQGPEFLTYFQNEAQLEKSRLLSDRFSAERPKGSFSTLEIQRTEQGDSAMYLCASSSIVSGTRGYEQYFGPGTRLTVT.

The chain has TRBV9 and TRBJ2-2, with TRBD2 identical over 8 bases. CDR3 size: 17 residues. From germline, CDR1 is SGDLS and CDR2 YYNGEE. The junction had 8 bases not matched to a gene; V was cut back by 3 bases and J by 1 base. CDR3 sequence: CASSDPSLAVNTGELFF. The CDR3 DNA sequence: TGTGCCAGCAGCGATCCCTCACTAGCGGTGAACACCGGGGAGCTGTTTTTT.

The chain recombines TRBV7-9 with TRBJ2-3, with 13 positions matching TRBD2. J lost 3 bases, V lost 5 bases, and 5 bases had no gene match. The CDR3 totals 16 residues. The germline V gene has CDR1 SEHNR and CDR2 FQNEAQ (reference sequence). For the CDR3, the DNA is TGTGCCAGCAGCCTGGGACTAGCGGGGATTACAGATACGCAGTATTTT. This translates into CASSLGLAGITDTQYF.

This clone was detected only once. The rearrangement links TRBV5-4 to TRBJ2-7, with D perhaps TRBD1 (6 bases). The CDR3 is 16 residues long. The V gene's germline CDR1 is SGHNT and CDR2 YYREEE (reference sequence). The V gene lost 4 bases and the J gene lost 5 bases, with 22 bases spanning the gap. The CDR3 protein is CASSTGLGMGAHEQYF. The CDR3 nucleotides read TGTGCCAGCAGCACCGGACTGGGCATGGGGGCCCACGAGCAGTACTTC.

This chain connects TRBV28 to TRBJ2-7; unclear D gene. Germline V gene sequence: CDR1 MDHEN, CDR2 SYDVKM. The CDR3 loop spans 13 amino acids. V shed 8 bases and J shed 4 bases, with 15 bases lying between them. The CDR3 protein is CASGPLILYEQYF. The CDR3 DNA follows: TGTGCCAGCGGCCCACTTATCCTATACGAGCAGTACTTC.

This chain joins TRBV27 and TRBJ2-7; D not resolved. V was pared by 4 bases and J by 2 bases, with 27 bases between. Germline loops: CDR1 MNHEY, CDR2 SMNVEV (reference sequence). The CDR3 totals 19 residues. CDR3 region: CASSSFPIDAKLSTYEQYF. The CDR3 DNA is TGTGCCAGCAGTTCCTTCCCCATTGACGCTAAACTCTCAACCTACGAGCAGTACTTC.

The chain employs TRBV9 and TRBJ2-1, with D perhaps assigned TRBD1 or TRBD2 (6 bases each). CDR1 is SGDLS, CDR2 YYNGEE, per germline. Trimming pared 10 bases from V and 10 bases from J, leaving 15 bases between. This CDR3 region has 11 residues. In DNA form, the CDR3 reads TGTGCCTCCAGGAGGGGGGAGGAGCAGTTCTTC. Its protein is CASRRGEEQFF.

For this clone: This CDR3 is also generated by other DNA sequences in the sample. The genes are TRBV5-1 and TRBJ1-1; D call uncertain. Per the germline V gene, CDR1 is SGHRS and CDR2 is YFSETQ. CDR3 length equals 14 residues. Trimming stripped 0 bases from V and 0 bases from J, with 6 bases between. The CDR3 nucleotides are TGCGCCAGCAGCTTGGGACGGCTGAACACTGAAGCTTTCTTT. Translating gives CASSLGRLNTEAFF. Variable domain in full (rest from reference TRBV5-1 and TRBJ1-1): KAGVTQTPRYLIKTRGQQVTLSCSPISGHRSVSWYQQTPGQGLQFLFEYFSETQRNKGNFPGRFSGRQFSNSRSEMNVSTLELGDSALYLCASSLGRLNTEAFFGQGTRLTVV.

The J gene is TRBJ1-1, the V gene TRBV11-2; the D is unclear. V lost 5 bases and J lost 4, with 11 bases in between. The germline gives CDR1 SGHAT, CDR2 FQNNGV. CDR3 length: 13 amino acids. The DNA for the CDR3 is TGTGCCAGCAGCGAGACGAGGGCCACTGAAGCTTTCTTT. This sequence encodes CASSETRATEAFF.

J is TRBJ2-1 and V is TRBV29-1; 14 positions match TRBD2. Germline-derived CDR1 and CDR2 are SQVTM and ANQGSEA. The V segment lost 4 bases and the J segment 4 bases; nucleotides outside the gene matches: 3. The CDR3 is 15 residues long. In DNA, the CDR3 is TGCAGCGTTGGGGGACTAGCGGGAGTGTACAATGAGCAGTTCTTC. Its protein is CSVGGLAGVYNEQFF.

The chain recombines TRBV7-3 with TRBJ2-1; 7 bases are shared with TRBD2. V gave up 3 bases and J gave up 0 bases; unmatched junction bases: 5. Looked up from germline, CDR1 is SGHTA and CDR2 is FQGTGA. The CDR3 has 16 residues. CDR3 in amino acids: CASSFVGGSSYNEQFF. The CDR3 nucleotides are TGTGCCAGCAGCTTTGTGGGAGGGAGCTCCTACAATGAGCAGTTCTTC.

V and J are TRBV19 and TRBJ1-5; D is undetermined. The CDR3 is made up of 15 amino acids. V lost 0 bases, J lost 6 bases, and 12 bases lay in between. The germline gives CDR1 LNHDA, CDR2 SQIVND (reference sequence). The CDR3 bases are TGTGCCAGTAGTATAGATAGCTCGGGGTTTCAGCCCCAGCATTTT. It codes for CASSIDSSGFQPQHF.

The rearrangement links TRBV4-1 to TRBJ2-1, with 11 bases matching TRBD2. The CDR3 consists of 15 residues. The V gene's germline CDR1 is MGHRA and CDR2 YSYEKL. J gave up 6 bases and V 2 bases, and 3 bases lay outside the gene matches. This chain's CDR3 is CASSQRLAGPNEQFF. For the CDR3, the DNA is TGCGCCAGCAGCCAAAGACTAGCGGGACCCAATGAGCAGTTCTTC.

V and J are TRBV10-1 and TRBJ2-7; D possibly corresponds to TRBD1 (5 bases). Deletions cut 7 bases from V and 2 bases from J, with 18 bases between. This CDR3 spans 15 amino acids. In germline, CDR1 is WNHNN, CDR2 SYGVQD (reference sequence). The CDR3 reads CASTGFGQGAYEQYF. The CDR3 DNA reads as TGCGCCAGCACTGGGTTTGGGCAGGGCGCCTACGAGCAGTACTTC.

The rearrangement joins TRBV27 to TRBJ2-5, with 7 bases fitting TRBD1. Unmatched junction bases numbered 3, after V lost 2 bases and J lost 0 bases. The germline gives CDR1 MNHEY, CDR2 SMNVEV (reference sequence). This CDR3 is built from 15 residues. CDR3 loop: CASSLMTGYQETQYF. Here the CDR3 DNA reads TGTGCCAGCAGTTTAATGACAGGGTACCAAGAGACCCAGTACTTC.

This chain joins TRBV11-2 and TRBJ1-1; D uncertain. The V gene lost 4 bases and the J gene lost 1 base, with 13 bases spanning the gap. This CDR3 contains 15 residues. CDR1 is SGHAT and CDR2 is FQNNGV in the germline V gene. CDR3 sequence (DNA): TGTGCCAGCAGCTCCCCCCCAAACCGGAACACTGAAGCTTTCTTT. It translates to CASSSPPNRNTEAFF.

As to this clone: Relative to the germline gene, one junction end is altered; a read error may explain this. This rearrangement joins TRBV9 to TRBJ2-5, with 7 bases identical to TRBD1. CDR1 is SGDLS, CDR2 YYNGEE, per germline. CDR3 length: 12 amino acids. The CDR3 sequence: CASSSKDRLKNF. The CDR3 DNA reads as TGTGCCAGCAGCTCTAAGGACAGGCTCAAAAACTTC.

The chain joins TRBV2 to TRBJ1-1; TRBD1 might be the D (5 bases). The germline gives CDR1 SNHLY, CDR2 FYNNEI. V dropped 6 bases and J dropped 9 bases, with 17 bases sitting between them. The CDR3 extends over 13 amino acids. The CDR3 DNA follows: TGTGCCAGCAGCGAGGGACCGAAGTCACAAGCTTTCTTT. Its protein product is CASSEGPKSQAFF. The full variable domain, with the rest looked up from reference TRBV2 and TRBJ1-1, is EPEVTQTPSHQVTQMGQEVILRCVPISNHLYFYWYRQILGQKVEFLVSFYNNEISEKSEIFDDQFSVERPDGSNFTLKIRSTKLEDSAMYFCASSEGPKSQAFFGQGTRLTVV.

The CDR3 sequence is CASSHPGTGPTEQYF. CDR3 nucleotide sequence: TGTGCCAGCAGCCATCCCGGGACAGGGCCCACCGAGCAGTACTTC. The J gene is TRBJ2-7, the V gene TRBV7-9; 9 bases fit TRBD1. CDR3 length: 15 residues. Unmatched junction bases numbered 11, after V lost 5 bases and J lost 6 bases. Germline V gives CDR1 SEHNR, CDR2 FQNEAQ (reference sequence).

The CDR3: CASGKQGSYEQYF. CDR3 nucleotides: TGTGCCAGCGGGAAACAGGGGTCCTACGAGCAGTACTTC. This chain connects TRBV6-1 to TRBJ2-7; the match to TRBD1 covers 7 bases. This CDR3 region has 13 residues. Losses at the gene ends were 8 bases for V and 1 base for J; bases not matched to a gene: 5. Germline V lookup: CDR1 MNHNS, CDR2 SASEGT.

The genes are TRBV4-1 and TRBJ1-5; D gene ambiguous. This CDR3 is 16 amino acids long. V was trimmed by 0 bases and J by 3 bases, leaving 12 bases between them. The V gene's germline CDR1 is MGHRA and CDR2 YSYEKL. The CDR3 loop reads CASSQDGRQSNQPQHF. The CDR3 DNA follows: TGCGCCAGCAGCCAAGATGGCAGGCAGTCCAATCAGCCCCAGCATTTT.

This clone was counted once. The chain couples TRBV27 to TRBJ1-6; D not certain. Trimming took off 7 bases at V and 9 bases at J, with 19 bases between the two ends. CDR3 length equals 15 residues. Germline V gene lookup returns CDR1 MNHEY and CDR2 SMNVEV (reference sequence). The CDR3 DNA follows: TGTGCCAGCACTTCTTCGTCGGGGTCGAGTTCACCCCTCCACTTT. Residues: CASTSSSGSSSPLHF.

The chain has TRBV27 and TRBJ2-7; D gene ambiguous. The V gene's germline CDR1 is MNHEY and CDR2 SMNVEV (reference sequence). This CDR3 has 14 residues. With 4 bases removed from V and 3 bases from J, the gap between germline ends came to 13 bases. CDR3 DNA: TGTGCCAGCAGTTGGGTCGGATCGAGCTACGAGCAGTACTTC. Amino acids: CASSWVGSSYEQYF.

This clone was picked up one time. A read error may produce the germline difference seen at one junction end. The chain recombines TRBV10-3 with TRBJ1-2; 9 nucleotides match TRBD1. Germline CDR1 and CDR2: ENHRY and SYGVKD. This CDR3 spans 14 amino acids. This chain's CDR3 is CTISESGTGYGYTF. The CDR3 bases are TGTACCATCAGTGAGTCCGGGACAGGGTATGGCTACACCTTC.

The chain recombines TRBV19 with TRBJ2-7; D call uncertain. Trimming took 1 base from V and 2 from J, leaving 9 bases between them. The CDR3 runs 14 residues. In germline, CDR1 is LNHDA, CDR2 SQIVND (reference sequence). The DNA for the CDR3 is TGTGCCAGTAGTATAGGCTCGAAGACCTACGAGCAGTACTTC. It yields the protein CASSIGSKTYEQYF.

The rearrangement links TRBV28 to TRBJ2-7, with 8 bases lining up with TRBD2. V lost 7 bases to trimming and J lost 5 bases; unmatched junction nucleotides: 13. The germline gives CDR1 MDHEN, CDR2 SYDVKM. This CDR3 is built from 15 residues. The CDR3 region is CASTRVHGLADEQYF. CDR3 DNA sequence: TGTGCCAGCACCCGGGTCCATGGACTAGCCGACGAGCAGTACTTC.

This chain uses TRBV7-9 with TRBJ1-1; D ambiguous. Trimming removed 5 bases from V and 3 bases from J, with 7 bases in between. Germline V CDR1 and CDR2: SEHNR, FQNEAQ (reference sequence). The CDR3 contains 12 residues. DNA for the CDR3: TGTGCCAGCAGCCCTTCTCACACTGAAGCTTTCTTT. Its translation is CASSPSHTEAFF.

This rearrangement joins TRBV19 to TRBJ2-7; 9 bases align to TRBD2. The CDR3 runs to 14 residues. The germline V gene has CDR1 LNHDA and CDR2 SQIVND (reference sequence). The V segment lost 2 bases and the J segment 4 bases; nucleotides outside the gene matches: 3. CDR3 residues: CASSIFSGSYEQYF. DNA of the CDR3: TGTGCCAGTAGTATATTTAGCGGGAGTTACGAGCAGTACTTC. Complete variable domain (other parts from reference TRBV19 and TRBJ2-7): DGGITQSPKYLFRKEGQNVTLSCEQNLNHDAMYWYRQDPGQGLRLIYYSQIVNDFQKGDIAEGYSVSREKKESFPLTVTSAQKNPTAFYLCASSIFSGSYEQYFGPGTRLTVT.

This sequence joins TRBV6-5 and TRBJ1-2; D unresolved. Germline assignment: CDR1 MNHEY and CDR2 SVGAGI. V lost 10 bases, J lost 3 bases, and 15 bases lay in between. The CDR3 runs 13 residues. CDR3 region: CATSGNMDYGYTF. CDR3 in DNA: TGTGCCACTTCAGGAAACATGGACTATGGCTACACCTTC.

This clone was seen only a few times. The CDR3 nucleotides are TGTGCCAGCAGTTTAGAGGGCCTTGGTGAAAAACTGTTTTTT. Protein sequence: CASSLEGLGEKLFF. V gene TRBV28 combines with J gene TRBJ1-4; D remains ambiguous. This CDR3 has 14 amino acids. Germline V gives CDR1 MDHEN, CDR2 SYDVKM. V was trimmed by 2 bases and J by 7 bases, leaving 11 bases between them.

This chain links TRBV9 with TRBJ2-7; 7 bases are shared with TRBD1. Per germline, CDR1 SGDLS and CDR2 YYNGEE. The CDR3 runs 15 residues. Trimming at V came to 0 bases and at J to 5 bases, leaving 8 bases not matched to a gene. CDR3 protein: CASSVGGGAVHEQYF. The CDR3 coding sequence is TGTGCCAGCAGCGTAGGAGGGGGCGCAGTCCACGAGCAGTACTTC. The complete variable domain, with remaining parts taken from reference TRBV9 and TRBJ2-7, reads DSGVTQTPKHLITATGQRVTLRCSPRSGDLSVYWYQQSLDQGLQFLIQYYNGEERAKGNILERFSAQQFPDLHSELNLSSLELGDSALYFCASSVGGGAVHEQYFGPGTRLTVT.